This is a list of T cell receptor beta chains from one sample in a study of blood T cell repertoires in COVID-19. Sequencing was performed with immunoSEQ multiplex PCR; in TCRdb, only in-frame clones are kept and a portion is missing. The data show more than 85,000 clones, over 80% seen once. The specimen sequenced was peripheral blood. The receptors were sampled from an elderly man with acute or convalescent COVID-19. The CDR3 runs from the conserved cysteine through the conserved F or W. A D gene is named only where the DNA matches it firmly. Clone size is not always given. Where it is, it says once, few, many or a class for expanded clones.

J gene	V gene	D gene	clone size	CDR3 DNA	CDR3 protein
TRBJ2-7	TRBV23-1	-	-	TGCGCCAGCAGTCGGGGCCCCTACGAGCAGTACTTC	CASSRGPYEQYF
TRBJ1-1	TRBV6-5	-	-	TGTGCCAGCAGTATGGACATCTTCGCTGAAGCTTTCTTT	CASSMDIFAEAFF
TRBJ1-3	TRBV3-1/TRBV3-2	-	-	TGTGCCAGCAGCCAAGATCGAGGCATTACTGGAAACACCATATATTTT	CASSQDRGITGNTIYF
TRBJ2-1	TRBV5-5	TRBD2	-	TGTGCCAGCACCGCGATGCAGGGACTAGCGGGAGCCAATGAGCAGTTCTTC	CASTAMQGLAGANEQFF
TRBJ2-5	TRBV6-2/TRBV6-3	TRBD2	-	TGTGCCAGCAGCCAGGGGGGGTCTAGCGGGAGGTTCGTTGAGACCCAGTACTTC	CASSQGGSSGRFVETQYF
TRBJ1-1	TRBV7-9	-	-	TGTGCCAGCAGCTCCGGACAGTTGAACACTGAAGCTTTCTTT	CASSSGQLNTEAFF
TRBJ2-1	TRBV12-3/TRBV12-4	-	-	TGTGCCAGCAGTTTGGCATGGAGGTCTGAGCAGTTCTTC	CASSLAWRSEQFF
TRBJ2-3	TRBV5-1	TRBD2	-	TGCGCCAGCAGCTATCTAGCGGGGGGGCCAGATACGCAGTATTTT	CASSYLAGGPDTQYF
TRBJ1-4	TRBV5-4	-	-	TGTGCCAGCAGCGCAGGGGCTGGGGATGAAAAACTGTTTTTT	CASSAGAGDEKLFF
TRBJ1-3	TRBV10-2	TRBD1	few	TGCGCCAGCCGGGACAGCTCTCGCCGCTCTGGAAACACCATATATTTT	CASRDSSRRSGNTIYF
TRBJ2-3	TRBV7-6	TRBD2	-	TGTGCCAGCAGCCCGAGGACTAGCGGGAGTGCAGATACGCAGTATTTT	CASSPRTSGSADTQYF
TRBJ2-2	TRBV5-1	-	-	TGCGCCAGCAGCGAGCAGGGAACCACCGGGGAGCTGTTTTTT	CASSEQGTTGELFF
TRBJ1-2	TRBV25-1	-	-	TGTGCCAGCAGGGCTCCGGTCGAGGTTGGCTACACCTTC	CASRAPVEVGYTF
TRBJ2-3	TRBV5-8	-	-	TGTGCCAGCAGCTTGTGGGGGCCGAGCACAGATACGCAGTATTTT	CASSLWGPSTDTQYF
TRBJ2-1	TRBV6-5	TRBD2	-	TGTGCCAGCAGGGCGGGGGGCGCTTCTAATGAGCAGTTCTTC	CASRAGGASNEQFF
TRBJ1-2	TRBV6-5	-	-	TGTGCCAGCAGCAGACAGGCCAGGTATGGCTACACCTTC	CASSRQARYGYTF
TRBJ1-2	TRBV27	TRBD1	-	TGTGCCAGCAGCCTACGACAGGGTATCTATGGCTACACCTTC	CASSLRQGIYGYTF
TRBJ1-1	TRBV5-6	-	-	TGTGCCAGCAGCTTCGGCCCAGGGCTGGACACTGAAGCTTTCTTT	CASSFGPGLDTEAFF
TRBJ2-2	TRBV18	TRBD1	-	TGTGCCAGCTCACCTTTCAGCACAGGGGGACCCACCGGGGAGCTGTTTTTT	CASSPFSTGGPTGELFF
TRBJ1-4	TRBV2	TRBD1	-	TGTGCCACAAGACAGGGGACAACTAATGAAAAACTGTTTTTT	CATRQGTTNEKLFF
TRBJ2-5	TRBV18	-	-	TGTGCCAGCTCACCACAGGGGGACCAAGAGACCCAGTACTTC	CASSPQGDQETQYF
TRBJ2-1	TRBV5-1	TRBD2	-	TGCGCCAGCAGCCCGTCTAGCGGGAGCTCCTACAATGAGCAGTTCTTC	CASSPSSGSSYNEQFF
TRBJ1-1	TRBV7-8	TRBD1	-	TGTGCCAGCAGCTTAGTGACCGGGACAGTGAACACTGAAGCTTTCTTT	CASSLVTGTVNTEAFF
TRBJ1-3	TRBV3-1/TRBV3-2	TRBD1	many	TGTGCCAGCAGCGACAGGGGCGCGGAAAACACCATATATTTT	CASSDRGAENTIYF
TRBJ2-1	TRBV7-2	-	-	TGTGCCAGCAGCTTAACCCCAGGAAACCATGAGCAGTTCTTC	CASSLTPGNHEQFF
TRBJ2-2	TRBV4-3	TRBD2	-	TGCGCCAGCAGCCAAGATATGGTGACTAGCGGGGGCTTTTACCTGGACACCGGGGAGCTGTTTTTT	CASSQDMVTSGGFYLDTGELFF
TRBJ1-5	TRBV5-8	-	-	TGTGCCAGCAGCTTGGCCGCCCGCGGGGGACATCAACCCCAGCATTTT	CASSLAARGGHQPQHF
TRBJ2-7	TRBV19	TRBD2	-	TGTGCCAGTAGTATCACTAGCGGGACCGGCGAGCAGTACTTC	CASSITSGTGEQYF
TRBJ2-5	TRBV5-1	-	-	TGCGCCAGCACCAGACAGGAGCCCCAAGAGACCCAGTACTTC	CASTRQEPQETQYF
TRBJ2-1	TRBV19	-	-	TGTGCCAGTAGTATCAATCTTGGAGGAGAGCAGTTCTTC	CASSINLGGEQFF
TRBJ1-2	TRBV2	-	-	TGTGCCAGCAGTCAGACAGCGCTTAACTATGGCTACACCTTC	CASSQTALNYGYTF
TRBJ2-1	TRBV4-3	TRBD2	-	TGCGCCAGCAGCCAAGACCCCCACTCTAGCGGGAGGGCCAATGAGCAGTTCTTC	CASSQDPHSSGRANEQFF
TRBJ1-1	TRBV6-5	-	-	TGTGCCGGCCAACGTTTCCGTAACACTGAAGCTTTCTTT	CAGQRFRNTEAFF
TRBJ2-5	TRBV30	TRBD2	-	TGTGCCTGGGCCCCCTTACTAGCGGGGTCCCAAGAGACCCAGTACTTC	CAWAPLLAGSQETQYF
TRBJ2-7	TRBV19	TRBD1	-	TGTGCCAGTAGTATAGCGGGACAGGGGGCCTACGAGCAGTACTTC	CASSIAGQGAYEQYF
TRBJ1-2	TRBV4-3	TRBD1	once	TGCGCCAGCAGCCAAGGCCAGGGGAACAGGGGCTATGGCTACACCTTC	CASSQGQGNRGYGYTF
TRBJ1-1	TRBV9	TRBD1	-	TGTGCCAGCAGCGCGACAGGGATTGACCGAGCTTTCTTT	CASSATGIDRAFF
TRBJ1-5	TRBV3-1/TRBV3-2	-	-	TGTGCCAGCAGCCAAGAGACGGGTAGCAATCAGCCCCAGCATTTT	CASSQETGSNQPQHF
TRBJ2-7	TRBV4-1	-	-	TGCGCCAGCAGCCAAGGCGAAGCAGGATCCTACGAGCAGTACTTC	CASSQGEAGSYEQYF
TRBJ2-6	TRBV9	-	-	TGTGCCAGCAGCGTAGCTACAAGGGGAACTGGGGCCAACGTCCTGACTTTC	CASSVATRGTGANVLTF
TRBJ2-2	TRBV6-5	TRBD1	-	TGTGCCAGCAGCCCCGACAGGGTCACCGGGGAGCTGTTTTTT	CASSPDRVTGELFF
TRBJ2-5	TRBV28	TRBD2	-	TGTGCCAGCAGCTCAGTTTGGGGAGGGCAACAAGAGACCCAGTACTTC	CASSSVWGGQQETQYF
TRBJ1-1	TRBV7-2	-	-	TGTGCCAGCAGCTCGCCGGTGTATACTGAAGCTTTCTTT	CASSSPVYTEAFF
TRBJ2-2	TRBV5-1	-	-	TGCGCCAGCAGAAGCGCGGTGGAGCTGTTTTTT	CASRSAVELFF
TRBJ2-1	TRBV18	-	-	TGTGCCAGCTCACAAAGAGAGAGGAATGAGCAGTTCTTC	CASSQRERNEQFF
TRBJ2-4	TRBV20-1	TRBD2	-	TGCAGTGCTAGTGTAGGAGCGGGAGGTAGTGTAAACATTCAGTACTTC	CSASVGAGGSVNIQYF
TRBJ1-2	TRBV5-6	-	-	TGTGCCAGCAGTCCCTTTGGAGGTACCGACTATGGCTACACCTTC	CASSPFGGTDYGYTF
TRBJ2-2	TRBV7-2	-	-	TGTGCCAGCTTTGGGAGCACCGGGGAGCTGTTTTTT	CASFGSTGELFF
TRBJ2-2	TRBV4-3	TRBD1	once	TGCGCCAGCAGCAGAACAGGGGAAACCGGGGAGCTGTTTTTT	CASSRTGETGELFF
TRBJ1-6	TRBV6-5	-	-	TGTGCCAGCTCAGGGCAGTATAATTCACCCCTCCACTTT	CASSGQYNSPLHF
TRBJ2-6	TRBV30	TRBD1	-	TGTGCCTGGAGTTCAAACGACAGGGGGCCTAACGGGGCCAACGTCCTGACTTTC	CAWSSNDRGPNGANVLTF
TRBJ2-7	TRBV5-4	-	-	TGTGCCAGCAGCTTCCCCAACTCCTACGAGCAGTACTTC	CASSFPNSYEQYF
TRBJ1-6	TRBV5-1	TRBD1	-	TGCGCCAGCAGACCGACAGGGGAAGGATATAATTCACCCCTCCACTTT	CASRPTGEGYNSPLHF
TRBJ2-1	TRBV7-2	-	once	TGTGCCAGCAGCTTTAGTTCCTACAATGAGCAGTTCTTC	CASSFSSYNEQFF
TRBJ1-1	TRBV12-3/TRBV12-4	-	-	TGTGCCAGCAGTTTTAGCAGGGCAGCTTTCTTT	CASSFSRAAFF
TRBJ2-1	TRBV6-5	-	once	TGTGCCAGCAGTCCCACTAGGTACGCTGAGCAGTTCTTC	CASSPTRYAEQFF
TRBJ2-4	TRBV6-2/TRBV6-3	-	-	TGTGCCAGCAGTCCAGGGGTCTGGCCTAGGGTCAAAAACATTCAGTACTTC	CASSPGVWPRVKNIQYF
TRBJ2-4	TRBV12-3/TRBV12-4	-	-	TGTGCCAGCAGCCACGGAGGGAAAAACATTCAGTACTTC	CASSHGGKNIQYF
TRBJ1-2	TRBV5-4	TRBD1	once	TGTGCCAGCAGCGGGACAGGGGCTTATCTTGGCTACACCTTC	CASSGTGAYLGYTF
TRBJ1-1	TRBV19	-	-	TGTGCCAGTATCTCTCCAGACAGGTCGGAAGCTTTCTTT	CASISPDRSEAFF